This T cell receptor beta chain is drawn from a study of CD8+ T cells in alopecia areata. The CDR3 has 15 residues. V lost 3 bases, J lost 5 bases, and 7 bases stayed unmatched. Germline loops: CDR1 GTSNPN, CDR2 SVGIG (reference sequence). The treatment was: oral pan-JAK inhibitor, 5-10 mg twice daily. Extracted RNA was reverse transcribed into cDNA, the sequencing template. TCRdb's table, derived via immunoSEQ multiplex PCR, lists solely in-frame clones and lacks some. The table includes around 210,000 clones, about three fifths detected once. The chain recombines TRBV30 with TRBJ2-5, with TRBD2 matching over 12 bases. The sequence derives from a human donor with alopecia areata. Sequences were derived from CD4+ T cells sorted from blood, sampled at week 4, from a patient treated with tofacitinib. CDR3 residues: CAWSLTSGGGETQYF. The CDR3 DNA sequence: TGTGCCTGGAGCCTGACTAGCGGGGGTGGGGAGACCCAGTACTTC.